This section outlines one T cell receptor (beta chain) sequence together with its context. What it binds is not known. This sample is part of a study of siplizumab effects on memory and regulatory T cells. Findings of the study overall: The study found that siplizumab significantly reduced alloreactive sequences traceable to unstimulated CD4+ memory cells. The suppressive capacity of proliferating Tregs from siplizumab cultures remained unconfirmed. Naive T cells were seen as more diverse than memory cells and as major alloresponse contributors.

With 5 bases clipped from V and 4 bases from J, the junction kept 3 bases outside the gene matches. Germline V lookup: CDR1 GTSNPN, CDR2 SVGIG (reference sequence). CDR3 length: 12 amino acids. Generated by immunoSEQ multiplex PCR, the TCRdb table keeps only in-frame clones and is missing some. The sample yields around 95,000 clones, around 90% seen once. The receptor comes from a human donor in good health. This chain joins TRBV30 and TRBJ1-1; 8 bases agree with TRBD1. The sample consisted of CD4+ T cells sorted from blood. CDR3 DNA sequence: TGTGCCTGGGGCAGGGGGCGCACTGAAGCTTTCTTT. It is translated as CAWGRGRTEAFF.